Here is one T cell receptor (beta chain) with its context. At least ten counts were recorded for this clonotype. Its recognized antigen is unknown. Base qualities are not recorded, but no much larger clone differs from it by a single base. The iRepertoire nested amplicon-rescue multiplex PCR (arm-PCR) platform was used to amplify TCR alpha and beta CDR3 regions from RNA. The input for one-step reverse transcription and amplification was roughly 100-450 ng of either tissue mRNA or PBMC total RNA. Following bead purification, Illumina adapters were added through a secondary multiplex PCR, and the libraries were then gel-purified between 200 and 400 bp. Demultiplexing relied on internal 6-nucleotide barcodes carried by the libraries. Sequencing of libraries was performed on an Illumina MiSeq with 2x220 or 2x250 nucleotide paired-end reads. For the original study's pipeline: FLASH 1.2.11 was used to merge paired reads, and BWA-MEM then aligned the reads to the GRCh37 human genome before TRA and TRB reads were extracted. An IMGT-derived reference of cassette sequences and CDR3 motifs, with pseudogenes included, was used for V and J assignment. Three-frame translation of reads was performed, and productive CDR3s were defined as those with a C...FGXG motif and no stop codons. A clonotype was defined as a unique combination of a V-J cassette pair and a CDR3 amino acid sequence. Filtering of reads was based on Hamming distance, with the threshold set by the sequence error rate of each sample in mapped regions. The public reads were run again by TCRdb, first through fastp at Q25 and then through MiXCR, and only productive beta chains were kept. Duplicate CDR3 protein sequences are folded into a single record with the most common DNA and genes. The authors' filters were not applied to this entry. Recorded for this sample are 110,000 or so distinct CDR3 sequences; about 25% of them occurred a single time. The leading ten clones occupy around a third of the sample.

This specimen comes from a study of glioma-infiltrating T cells (dated by TCRdb to the mid-2010s). Study-level background: Sequencing of TCR alpha- and beta-chain repertoires was performed on glioma tissue, on non-neoplastic brain tissue, and on matched peripheral blood mononuclear cells. Three low-grade glioma patients, under ten primary glioblastoma patients and three non-glioma patients contributing non-neoplastic brain tissue were included in the paired cohort. To measure how far tissue and blood T-cell populations diverged, each tissue-infiltrating repertoire was compared against the peripheral blood repertoire of the same patient. The paper as a whole reports these results and caveats: The group comparisons were based on small numbers of patients: three non-neoplastic, three low-grade glioma and eight glioblastoma patients. Tissue and blood shared very few CDR3 sequences, a result attributed to high CDR3 diversity and limited sampling. VJ-independent divergence between tissue and blood was lower than expected in non-neoplastic patients but higher than expected in all gliomas, particularly low-grade gliomas.

Trimming removed 4 bases from V and 1 base from J, leaving 4 bases between the germline ends. The CDR3, from cysteine to phenylalanine, totals 12 residues. CDR3 DNA only is kept here, 36 bases in frame from base 1. CDR1 is given as SNHLY and CDR2 as FYNNEI, both from the germline V gene. Recombination connected TRBV2 to TRBJ2-5; no D gene can be assigned with confidence. The sequenced material came from glioma tissue, nonneoplastic brain tissue, or PBMCs (not recorded which). This sequence originates from a human donor with low-grade glioma or glioblastoma, undergoing nonglioma brain surgery, or in good health (not recorded which). The base sequence is TGTGCCAGCAGTGTGGTCCAAGAGACCCAGTACTTC. Translated, this gives CASSVVQETQYF.